Detailed here is one TCR beta chain. Its antigen is undetermined. The V gene's germline CDR1 is LNHDA and CDR2 SQIVND (reference sequence). The CDR3 sequence is 15 residues long. V was clipped by 6 bases and J by 4 bases, with 16 bases between them. The sample is drawn from a study of T cell responses to AZD1222 COVID-19 vaccine. Overall study: The study pooled second doses at about 4 or about 12 weeks.

Sequencing used immunoSEQ multiplex PCR; TCRdb keeps in-frame clones, though not all of them. The sample has around 250,000 clones, over 90% seen once; the top ten hold roughly 0.51%. Study-level findings and limits: Baseline antibody screening turned up just a handful of seropositive AZD1222 recipients. After two AZD1222 doses, spike-specific TCR breadth and depth rose versus day 0.

The chain joins TRBV19 to TRBJ1-5, with a tentative D call TRBD1 (6 bases). Sequencing was performed on peripheral blood, taken on day 0 of AZD1222 vaccination. This TCR came from an adult in good health. The CDR3 reads CASRLNPGANQPQHF. In DNA, the CDR3 is TGTGCCAGTAGGCTCAACCCAGGGGCTAATCAGCCCCAGCATTTT.